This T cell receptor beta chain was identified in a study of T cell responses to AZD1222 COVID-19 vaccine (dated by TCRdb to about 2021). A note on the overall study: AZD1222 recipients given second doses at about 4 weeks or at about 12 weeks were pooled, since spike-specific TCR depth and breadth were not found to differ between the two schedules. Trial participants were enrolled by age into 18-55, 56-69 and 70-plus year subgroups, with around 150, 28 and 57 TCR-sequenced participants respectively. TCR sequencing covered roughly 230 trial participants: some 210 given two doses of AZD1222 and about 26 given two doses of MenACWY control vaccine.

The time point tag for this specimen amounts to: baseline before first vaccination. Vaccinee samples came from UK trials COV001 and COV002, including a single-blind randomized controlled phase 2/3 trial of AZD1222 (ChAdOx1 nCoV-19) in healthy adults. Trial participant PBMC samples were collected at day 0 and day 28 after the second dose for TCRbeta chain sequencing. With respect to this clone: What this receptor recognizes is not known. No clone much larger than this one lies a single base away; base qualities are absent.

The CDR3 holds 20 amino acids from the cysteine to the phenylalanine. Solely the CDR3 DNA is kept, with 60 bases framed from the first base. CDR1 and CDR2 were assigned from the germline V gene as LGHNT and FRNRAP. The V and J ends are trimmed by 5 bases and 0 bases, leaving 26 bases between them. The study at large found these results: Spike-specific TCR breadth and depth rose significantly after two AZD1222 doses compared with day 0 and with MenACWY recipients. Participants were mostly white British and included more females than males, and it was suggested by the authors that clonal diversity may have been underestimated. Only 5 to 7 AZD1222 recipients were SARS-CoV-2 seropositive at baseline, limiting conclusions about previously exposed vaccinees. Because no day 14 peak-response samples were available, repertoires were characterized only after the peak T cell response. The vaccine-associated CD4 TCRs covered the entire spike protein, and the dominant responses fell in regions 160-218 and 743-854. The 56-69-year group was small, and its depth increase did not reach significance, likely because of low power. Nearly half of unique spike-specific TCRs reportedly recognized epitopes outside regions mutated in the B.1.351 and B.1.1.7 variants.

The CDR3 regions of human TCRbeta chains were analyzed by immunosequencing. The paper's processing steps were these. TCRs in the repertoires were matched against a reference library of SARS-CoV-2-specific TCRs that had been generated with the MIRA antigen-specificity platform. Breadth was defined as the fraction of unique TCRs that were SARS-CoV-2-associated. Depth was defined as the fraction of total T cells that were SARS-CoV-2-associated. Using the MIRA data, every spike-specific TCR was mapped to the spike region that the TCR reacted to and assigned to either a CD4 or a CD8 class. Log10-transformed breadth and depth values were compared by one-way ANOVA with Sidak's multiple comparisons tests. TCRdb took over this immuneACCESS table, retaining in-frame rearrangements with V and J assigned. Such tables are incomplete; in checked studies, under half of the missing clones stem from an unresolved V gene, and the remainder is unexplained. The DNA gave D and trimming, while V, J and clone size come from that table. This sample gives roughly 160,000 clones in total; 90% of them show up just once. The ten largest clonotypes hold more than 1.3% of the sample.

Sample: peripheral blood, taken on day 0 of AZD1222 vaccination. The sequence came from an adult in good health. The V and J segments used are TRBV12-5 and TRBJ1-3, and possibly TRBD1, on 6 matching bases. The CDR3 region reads CASGPLRCQGFPPSGNTIYF. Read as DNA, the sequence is TGTGCTAGTGGTCCTCTAAGGTGTCAGGGGTTTCCCCCCTCTGGAAACACCATATATTTT.